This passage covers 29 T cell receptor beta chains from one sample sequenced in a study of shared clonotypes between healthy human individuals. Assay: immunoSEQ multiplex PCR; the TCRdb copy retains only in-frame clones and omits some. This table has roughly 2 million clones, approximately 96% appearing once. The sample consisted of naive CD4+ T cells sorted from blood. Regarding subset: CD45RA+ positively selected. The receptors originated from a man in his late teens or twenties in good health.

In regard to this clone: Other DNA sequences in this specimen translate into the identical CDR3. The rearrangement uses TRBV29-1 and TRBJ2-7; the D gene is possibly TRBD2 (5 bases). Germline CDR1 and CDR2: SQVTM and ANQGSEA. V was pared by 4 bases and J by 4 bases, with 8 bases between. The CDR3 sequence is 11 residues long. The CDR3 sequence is CSVVGSYEQYF. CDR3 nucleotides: TGCAGCGTTGTTGGGAGTTACGAGCAGTACTTC.

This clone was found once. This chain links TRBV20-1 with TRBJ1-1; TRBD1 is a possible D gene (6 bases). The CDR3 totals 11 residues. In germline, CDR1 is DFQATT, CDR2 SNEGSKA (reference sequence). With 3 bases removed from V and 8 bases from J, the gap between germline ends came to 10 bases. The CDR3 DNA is TGCAGTGCTAGGGTACAGGGAGAAGCTTTCTTT. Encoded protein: CSARVQGEAFF.

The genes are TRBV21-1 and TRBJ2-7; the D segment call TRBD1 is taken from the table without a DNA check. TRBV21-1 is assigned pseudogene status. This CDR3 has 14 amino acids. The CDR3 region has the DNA TGTGCCAGCAGCTTAAGAAAGGGGGCGAACGAGCAGTACTTC. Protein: CASSLRKGANEQYF.

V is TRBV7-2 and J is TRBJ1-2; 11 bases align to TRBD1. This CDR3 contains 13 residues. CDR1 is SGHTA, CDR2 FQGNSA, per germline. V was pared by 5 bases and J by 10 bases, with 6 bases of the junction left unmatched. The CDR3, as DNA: TGTGCCAGCAGCAAGGGACAGGGGGAGGTCTACACCTTC. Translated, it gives CASSKGQGEVYTF.

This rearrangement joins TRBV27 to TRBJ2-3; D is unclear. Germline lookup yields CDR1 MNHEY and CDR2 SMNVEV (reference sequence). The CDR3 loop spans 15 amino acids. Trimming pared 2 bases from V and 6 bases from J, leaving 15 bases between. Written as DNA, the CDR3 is TGTGCCAGCAGTTTAGCGGATGGATCTTTTGATACGCAGTATTTT. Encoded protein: CASSLADGSFDTQYF.

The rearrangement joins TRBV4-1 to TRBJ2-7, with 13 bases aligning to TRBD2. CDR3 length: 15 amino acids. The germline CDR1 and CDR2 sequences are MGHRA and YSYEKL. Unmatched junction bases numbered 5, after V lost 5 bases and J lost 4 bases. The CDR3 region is CASSVGLAGLYEQYF. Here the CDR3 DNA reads TGCGCCAGCAGCGTGGGACTAGCGGGGCTATACGAGCAGTACTTC.

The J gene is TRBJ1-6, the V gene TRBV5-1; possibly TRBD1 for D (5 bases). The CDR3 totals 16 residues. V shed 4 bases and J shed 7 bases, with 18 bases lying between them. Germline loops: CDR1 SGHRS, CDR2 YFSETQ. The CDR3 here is CASSLGEGSENSPLHF. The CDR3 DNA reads TGCGCCAGCAGCCTAGGGGAGGGTAGCGAGAATTCACCCCTCCACTTT.

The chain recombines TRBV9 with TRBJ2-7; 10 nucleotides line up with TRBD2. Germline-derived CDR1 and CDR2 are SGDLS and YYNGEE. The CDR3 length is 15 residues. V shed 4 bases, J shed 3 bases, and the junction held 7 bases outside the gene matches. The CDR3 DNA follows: TGTGCCAGCAGCCCCCGGACTAGCGGCCACTACGAGCAGTACTTC. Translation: CASSPRTSGHYEQYF.

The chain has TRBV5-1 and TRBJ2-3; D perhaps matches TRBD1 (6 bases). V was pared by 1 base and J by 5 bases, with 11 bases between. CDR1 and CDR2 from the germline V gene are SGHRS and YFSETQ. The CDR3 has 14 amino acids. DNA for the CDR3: TGCGCCAGCAGCTTGAACAGGGTGAGAGATACGCAGTATTTT. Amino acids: CASSLNRVRDTQYF.

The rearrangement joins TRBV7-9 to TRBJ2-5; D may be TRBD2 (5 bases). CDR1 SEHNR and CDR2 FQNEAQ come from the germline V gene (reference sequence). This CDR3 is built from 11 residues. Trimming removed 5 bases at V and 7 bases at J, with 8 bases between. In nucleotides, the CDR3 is TGTGCCAGCAGCCCAAGCGGGACCCAGTACTTC. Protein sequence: CASSPSGTQYF.

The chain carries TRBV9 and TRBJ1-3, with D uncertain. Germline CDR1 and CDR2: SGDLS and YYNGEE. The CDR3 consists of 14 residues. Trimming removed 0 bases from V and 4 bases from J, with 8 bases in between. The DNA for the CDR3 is TGTGCCAGCAGCGTAGGGGCAACGGGAAACACCATATATTTT. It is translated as CASSVGATGNTIYF.

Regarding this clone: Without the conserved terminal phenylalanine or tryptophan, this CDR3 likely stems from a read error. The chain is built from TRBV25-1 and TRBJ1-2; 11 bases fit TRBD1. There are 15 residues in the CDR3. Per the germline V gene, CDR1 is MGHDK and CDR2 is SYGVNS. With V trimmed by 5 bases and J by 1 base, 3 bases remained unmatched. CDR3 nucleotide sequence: TGTGCCAGCAGTCCCGGGACAGGGGGTAACTATGGCTACACCCTC. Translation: CASSPGTGGNYGYTL.

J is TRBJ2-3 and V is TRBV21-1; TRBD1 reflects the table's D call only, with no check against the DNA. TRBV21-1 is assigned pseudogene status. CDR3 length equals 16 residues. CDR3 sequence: CASSKGDRESTDTQYF. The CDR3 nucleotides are TGTGCCAGCAGCAAAGGGGACAGGGAAAGCACAGATACGCAGTATTTT.

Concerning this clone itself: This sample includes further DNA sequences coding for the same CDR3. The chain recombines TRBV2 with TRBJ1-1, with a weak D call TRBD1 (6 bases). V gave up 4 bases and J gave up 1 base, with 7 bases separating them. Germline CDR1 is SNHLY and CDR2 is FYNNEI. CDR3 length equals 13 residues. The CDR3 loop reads CASSAQGNTEAFF. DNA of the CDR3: TGTGCCAGCAGTGCACAGGGGAACACTGAAGCTTTCTTT.

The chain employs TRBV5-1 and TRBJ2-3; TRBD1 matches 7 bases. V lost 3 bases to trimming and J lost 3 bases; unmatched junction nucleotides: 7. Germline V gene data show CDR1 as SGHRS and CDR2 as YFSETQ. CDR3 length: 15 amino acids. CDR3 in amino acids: CASSYQTGSTDTQYF. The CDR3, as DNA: TGCGCCAGCAGCTACCAGACAGGGTCGACAGATACGCAGTATTTT.

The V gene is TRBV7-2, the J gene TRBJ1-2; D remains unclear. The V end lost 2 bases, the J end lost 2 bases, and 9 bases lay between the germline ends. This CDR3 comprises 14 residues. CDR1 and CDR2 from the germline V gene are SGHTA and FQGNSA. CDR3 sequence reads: CASSLSQINYGYTF. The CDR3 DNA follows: TGTGCCAGCAGCTTATCACAGATCAACTATGGCTACACCTTC.

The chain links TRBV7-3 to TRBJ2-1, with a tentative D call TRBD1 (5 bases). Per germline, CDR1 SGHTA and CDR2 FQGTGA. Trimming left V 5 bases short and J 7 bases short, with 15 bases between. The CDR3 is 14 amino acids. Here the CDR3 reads CASSPDRLGNEQFF. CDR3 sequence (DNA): TGTGCCAGCAGCCCCGACAGACTGGGAAATGAGCAGTTCTTC. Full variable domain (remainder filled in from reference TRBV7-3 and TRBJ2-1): GAGVSQTPSNKVTEKGKYVELRCDPISGHTALYWYRQSLGQGPEFLIYFQGTGAADDSGLPNDRFFAVRPEGSVSTLKIQRTERGDSAVYLCASSPDRLGNEQFFGPGTRLTVL.

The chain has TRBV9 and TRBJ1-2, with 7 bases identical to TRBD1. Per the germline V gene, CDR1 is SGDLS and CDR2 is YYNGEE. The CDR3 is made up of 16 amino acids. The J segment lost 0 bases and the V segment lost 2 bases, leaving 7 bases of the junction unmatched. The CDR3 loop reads CASSVWDSPANYGYTF. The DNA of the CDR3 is TGTGCCAGCAGCGTTTGGGACAGCCCAGCTAACTATGGCTACACCTTC.

The CDR3 is CASSAGYGQNTEAFF. The DNA for the CDR3 is TGTGCCAGCAGTGCTGGATATGGGCAGAACACTGAAGCTTTCTTT. The rearrangement links TRBV2 to TRBJ1-1; D ambiguous. The CDR3 loop spans 15 amino acids. CDR1 is SNHLY and CDR2 is FYNNEI in the germline V gene. The germline V and J ends were trimmed by 4 bases and 1 base, with 13 bases remaining between them.

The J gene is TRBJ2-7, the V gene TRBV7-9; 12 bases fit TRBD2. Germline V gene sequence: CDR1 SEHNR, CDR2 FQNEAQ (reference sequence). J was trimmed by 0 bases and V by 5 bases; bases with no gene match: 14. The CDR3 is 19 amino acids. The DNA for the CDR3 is TGTGCCAGCAGCCAGAGGTTCGGGACTAGCGGGTCTAGCTCCTACGAGCAGTACTTC. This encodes CASSQRFGTSGSSSYEQYF.

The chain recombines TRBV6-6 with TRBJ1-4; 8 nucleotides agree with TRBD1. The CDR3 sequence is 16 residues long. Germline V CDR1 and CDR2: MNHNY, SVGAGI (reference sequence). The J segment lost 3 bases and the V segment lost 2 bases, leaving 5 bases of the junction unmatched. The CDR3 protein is CASSYPRQGPNEKLFF. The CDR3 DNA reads TGTGCCAGCAGTTACCCCCGACAGGGGCCTAATGAAAAACTGTTTTTT.

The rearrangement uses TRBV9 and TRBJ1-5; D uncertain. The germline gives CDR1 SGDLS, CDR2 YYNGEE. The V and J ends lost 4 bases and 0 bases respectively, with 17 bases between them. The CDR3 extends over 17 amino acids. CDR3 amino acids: CASSYSGGRDSNQPQHF. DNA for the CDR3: TGTGCCAGCAGCTACTCGGGAGGGAGGGATAGCAATCAGCCCCAGCATTTT.

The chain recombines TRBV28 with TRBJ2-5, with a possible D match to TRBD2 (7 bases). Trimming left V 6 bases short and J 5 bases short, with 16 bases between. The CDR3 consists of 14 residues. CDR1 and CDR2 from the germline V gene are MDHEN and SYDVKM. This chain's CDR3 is CASRGGGQGETQYF. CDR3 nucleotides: TGTGCCAGCAGAGGGGGGGGCCAAGGGGAGACCCAGTACTTC.

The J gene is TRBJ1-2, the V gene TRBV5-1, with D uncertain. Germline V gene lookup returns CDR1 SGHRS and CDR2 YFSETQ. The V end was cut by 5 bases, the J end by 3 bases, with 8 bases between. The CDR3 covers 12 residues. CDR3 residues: CASSTTDYGYTF. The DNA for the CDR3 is TGCGCCAGCAGTACAACAGACTATGGCTACACCTTC.

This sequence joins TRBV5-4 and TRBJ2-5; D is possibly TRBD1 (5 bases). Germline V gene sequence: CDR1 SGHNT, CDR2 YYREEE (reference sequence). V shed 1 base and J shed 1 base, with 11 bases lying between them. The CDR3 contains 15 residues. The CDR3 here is CASSLMLTGQETQYF. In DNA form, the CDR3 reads TGTGCCAGCAGCTTGATGTTAACAGGCCAAGAGACCCAGTACTTC.

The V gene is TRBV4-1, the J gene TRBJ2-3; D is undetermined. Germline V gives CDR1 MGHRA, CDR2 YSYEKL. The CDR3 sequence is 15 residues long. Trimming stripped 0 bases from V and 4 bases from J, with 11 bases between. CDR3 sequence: CASSQEAKGSDTQYF. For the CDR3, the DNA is TGCGCCAGCAGCCAAGAGGCAAAGGGATCAGATACGCAGTATTTT.

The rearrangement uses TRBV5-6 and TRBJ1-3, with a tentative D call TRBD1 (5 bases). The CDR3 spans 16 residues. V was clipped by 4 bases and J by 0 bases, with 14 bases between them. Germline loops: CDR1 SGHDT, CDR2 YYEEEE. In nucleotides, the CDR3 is TGTGCCAGCAGCGAAAGGGACCGGAGCTCTGGAAACACCATATATTTT. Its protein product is CASSERDRSSGNTIYF.

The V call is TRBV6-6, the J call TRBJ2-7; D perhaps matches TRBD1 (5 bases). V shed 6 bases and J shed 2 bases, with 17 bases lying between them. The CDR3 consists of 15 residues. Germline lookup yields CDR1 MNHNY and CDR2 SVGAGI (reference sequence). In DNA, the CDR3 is TGTGCCAGCAGGCCAGGGTCAGGAACAACCTACGAGCAGTACTTC. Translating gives CASRPGSGTTYEQYF.

The CDR3 bases are TGTGCCAGCTGCCCGACAGGGGGCCTCTATGGCTACACCTTC. Its translation is CASCPTGGLYGYTF. The V and J genes are TRBV27 and TRBJ1-2; 10 nucleotides align to TRBD1. The junction had 7 bases not matched to a gene; V was cut back by 8 bases and J by 4 bases. This CDR3 comprises 14 residues. Germline assignment: CDR1 MNHEY and CDR2 SMNVEV (reference sequence).